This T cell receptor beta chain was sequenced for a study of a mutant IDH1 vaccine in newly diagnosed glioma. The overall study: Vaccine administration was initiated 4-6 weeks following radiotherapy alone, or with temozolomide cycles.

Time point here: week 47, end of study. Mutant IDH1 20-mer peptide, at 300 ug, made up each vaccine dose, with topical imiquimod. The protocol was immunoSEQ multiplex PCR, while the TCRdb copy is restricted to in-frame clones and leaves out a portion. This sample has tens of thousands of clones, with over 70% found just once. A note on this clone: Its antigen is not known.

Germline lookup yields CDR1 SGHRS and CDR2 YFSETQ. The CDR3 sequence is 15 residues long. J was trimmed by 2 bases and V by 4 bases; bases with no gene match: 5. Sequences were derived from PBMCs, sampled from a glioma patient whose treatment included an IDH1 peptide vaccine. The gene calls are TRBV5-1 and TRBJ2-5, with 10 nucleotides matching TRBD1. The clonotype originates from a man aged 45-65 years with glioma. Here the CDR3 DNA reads TGCGCCAGCAGCCCGGGGACAGGGGAGCAAGAGACCCAGTACTTC. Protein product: CASSPGTGEQETQYF.